These T cell receptor beta chains were read from a single sample in a study of PD-1 blockade in classical Hodgkin lymphoma. Sequenced by immunoSEQ multiplex PCR; TCRdb stores in-frame clones only, minus some. The table shows about 42,000 clones, with 60% to 85% occurring only once. The sequenced sample was peripheral blood mononuclear cells (PBMCs), obtained at baseline. The receptor set was obtained from a human donor with classical Hodgkin lymphoma. Both conserved end residues are trimmed from each CDR3.

j_call v_call cdr3_aa
TRBJ2-1 TRBV5-4 ASSSLAGVVNEQF
TRBJ1-3 TRBV30 ASRGSSGNTIY
TRBJ2-1 TRBV30 ACRSGKGEQF
TRBJ1-1 TRBV6-5 ASSRQGGTEAF
TRBJ2-5 TRBV18 ASSKYQETQY
TRBJ2-1 TRBV6-6 ASSYSERGGHNEQF
TRBJ1-1 TRBV28 ASSSRLTGNTEAF
TRBJ1-3 TRBV11-2 ASSLEGSVNTIY
TRBJ2-5 TRBV30 AWTPGGLGVETQY
TRBJ2-5 TRBV5-1 ASSLEASSETQY
TRBJ1-2 TRBV27 ASRGSQGGYGYT
TRBJ1-5 TRBV7-2 ASSSRYDRGGGQPQH
TRBJ2-2 TRBV19 ASRSSGRAGAGELF
TRBJ2-1 TRBV5-1 ASSLARRLNEQF
TRBJ2-7 TRBV5-1 LNRWGSYEQY
TRBJ2-1 TRBV28 ASSLGLAGGYNEQF
TRBJ2-7 TRBV7-2 ASSLDTASYEQY
TRBJ2-3 TRBV28 ASSLSRDIITDTQY
TRBJ1-3 TRBV5-6 ASSLGQGMAY
TRBJ1-2 TRBV23-1 ASTPTGGYT
TRBJ1-2 TRBV9 ASSGDFKYYPSYGYT
TRBJ2-7 TRBV19 ASRSRSSYEQY
TRBJ2-3 TRBV6-5 ASSYVGSTFGDTQY
TRBJ2-7 TRBV11-2 ASSLAGAGQTYEQY
TRBJ2-2 TRBV10-3 AISDGRVGTGELF
TRBJ1-4 TRBV4-3 ASSQGGGRKLF
TRBJ1-4 TRBV30 AYMTGIGKLF
TRBJ2-7 TRBV29-1 SVETDREESYEQY
TRBJ2-4 TRBV19 ASRWAFFGGLLAKNIQY
TRBJ2-5 TRBV2 ASSYQEEQY
TRBJ2-3 TRBV7-9 ASTLREDGTDTQY
TRBJ2-7 TRBV15 ATSSMEAGGLNEQY
TRBJ1-5 TRBV6-5 ASSDVQPQH
TRBJ1-5 TRBV7-7 ASSLGGDSNQPQH
TRBJ1-1 TRBV25-1 ASSEAGLGTAF
TRBJ2-7 TRBV7-9 ASSTGGSPNEQY
TRBJ1-2 TRBV19 ASSIRHSGDDSYGYT
TRBJ2-5 TRBV11-2 ASSLDPRDRGPRETQY
TRBJ2-7 TRBV7-7 ASSPAGTYTGEQY
TRBJ2-2 TRBV7-6 ASSFGSGELF
TRBJ2-1 TRBV28 ASSRTVSSYNEQF
TRBJ2-7 TRBV6-5 ASRHPGREWYEQY
TRBJ2-5 TRBV7-9 ASSLAWGDQETQY
TRBJ1-4 TRBV7-2 ASSLSWVTEEKLF
TRBJ2-3 TRBV28 ASVKAGGPGDTQY
TRBJ2-7 TRBV6-9 ASSYFRDRSIYEQY
TRBJ1-1 TRBV6-5 ASSFGGGTEAF
TRBJ2-7 TRBV7-7 ASSLEGGYEQY
TRBJ2-7 TRBV7-9 ASSLQGLEQY
TRBJ2-3 TRBV5-8 ASSQQGPTDTQY